This T cell receptor beta chain was identified in a study of glioma-infiltrating T cells (dated by TCRdb to 2016 to 2017). General notes on the study: Sequencing of TCR alpha- and beta-chain repertoires was performed on glioma tissue, on non-neoplastic brain tissue, and on matched peripheral blood mononuclear cells. To gauge divergence between tissue and blood T-cell populations, every tissue-infiltrating repertoire was compared against the peripheral blood repertoire from the same patient. The paired cohort comprised three low-grade glioma patients, 7 or 8 primary glioblastoma patients and three non-glioma patients contributing non-neoplastic brain tissue. Paper-wide results and their limitations: Tissue and blood shared very few CDR3 sequences, a result attributed to high CDR3 diversity and limited sampling. VJ-independent divergence between tissue and blood was below expectation in non-neoplastic patients but above expectation in all gliomas, especially low-grade gliomas. Small numbers underpinned the group comparisons: roughly 8 glioblastoma patients, three low-grade glioma patients and three non-neoplastic patients.

TCR alpha and beta CDR3 regions were amplified with the iRepertoire nested amplicon-rescue multiplex PCR (arm-PCR) platform from RNA. One-step reverse transcription and amplification used about 95-400 ng of tissue mRNA or PBMC total RNA as input. After bead purification, a secondary multiplex PCR added Illumina adapters, and libraries were gel-purified between 200 and 400 bp. The libraries contained internal 6-nucleotide barcodes that were used for demultiplexing. Sequencing of the libraries was done on an Illumina MiSeq using 2x220 or 2x250 nucleotide paired-end reads. From the authors' description of their analysis: Paired reads were merged with FLASH 1.2.11 and aligned to the GRCh37 human genome with BWA-MEM before extracting TRA and TRB reads. For V and J assignment, an IMGT-derived reference of cassette sequences and CDR3 motifs that included pseudogenes was used. Reads were translated in three frames, and productive CDR3s were defined by a C…FGXG motif without stop codons. Clonotypes were defined as unique combinations of V-J cassette pair and CDR3 amino acid sequence. Reads were filtered by Hamming distance, with the threshold set by the sequence error rate of each sample in mapped regions. TCRdb reanalyzed the raw reads on its own, using fastp at Q25 for trimming and MiXCR for clone calling, and kept in-frame beta chains. Merged by CDR3 protein, the rows form single entries marked with the most common genes and DNA. The V and J calls and clone size come from TCRdb's table, not from the authors' own analysis. This sample gives fewer than 11,000 distinct CDR3 sequences in total; approximately 60% of them show up just once. Clones ranked in the top ten supply more than 20% of the sample.

CDR1 and CDR2, per the germline V gene (reference sequence), are DFQATT and SNEGSKA. Including the terminal cysteine and phenylalanine, the CDR3 comprises 13 residues. Only the CDR3 region is kept as DNA, spanning 39 bases read in frame from base 1. At the junction V is shortened by 2 bases and J by 5 bases, with 12 bases in between. This clonotype is classified as hyperexpanded (1% or more). This clone's antigen is unknown. It has no much larger one-base neighbor in the sample; base qualities were not kept. What was sequenced was glioma tissue, nonneoplastic brain tissue, or PBMCs (not recorded which). The V and J segments used are TRBV20-1 and TRBJ2-5; the D gene is unclear. This receptor was taken from a human donor with low-grade glioma or glioblastoma, undergoing nonglioma brain surgery, or in good health (not recorded which). The nucleotides read TGCAGTGCTAGAAGCTCAGTAGGGGAGACCCAGTACTTC. It translates as CSARSSVGETQYF.